The 21 T cell receptor beta chains below come from one sample, sequenced in a study of OX40 agonist ivuxolimab in advanced cancers. Generated by immunoSEQ multiplex PCR, the TCRdb table keeps only in-frame clones and is missing some. The sample consists of just over 90,000 clones, approximately 94% of them appearing once. The sequencing here drew on CD4+ or CD8+ T cells sorted from blood, taken in a trial of the OX40 agonist ivuxolimab. The receptors here all came from an adult with an advanced solid tumor such as melanoma, head and neck, liver or kidney cancer.

The chain couples TRBV7-8 to TRBJ2-3; perhaps TRBD2 as D (5 bases). The ends were cut back, 3 bases at V and 3 bases at J, with 10 bases in the middle. The CDR3 consists of 14 residues. The germline V gene has CDR1 SGHVS and CDR2 FQNEAQ. CDR3 protein: CASSLKGGTDTQYF. The CDR3 DNA sequence: TGTGCCAGCAGCTTGAAGGGCGGGACAGATACGCAGTATTTT. The whole variable domain, filled in from reference TRBV7-8 and TRBJ2-3, reads GAGVSQSPRYKVAKRGQDVALRCDPISGHVSLFWYQQALGQGPEFLTYFQNEAQLDKSGLPSDRFFAERPEGSVSTLKIQRTQQEDSAVYLCASSLKGGTDTQYFGPGTRLTVL.

This clone has just one count. The rearrangement uses TRBV4-1 and TRBJ2-1, with D possibly being TRBD1 or TRBD2 (5 bases each). The germline gives CDR1 MGHRA, CDR2 YSYEKL. Trimming took 0 bases from V and 3 from J, leaving 9 bases between them. The CDR3 is 15 amino acids. CDR3 in DNA: TGCGCCAGCAGCCAAGATGGGGGAGTCTACAATGAGCAGTTCTTC. As protein: CASSQDGGVYNEQFF.

This chain's CDR3 is CASSLTGPSNQPQHF. CDR3 nucleotide sequence: TGTGCCAGCAGTCTCACGGGACCGAGCAATCAGCCCCAGCATTTT. The rearrangement uses TRBV27 and TRBJ1-5, with D possibly being TRBD1 (5 bases). This CDR3 contains 15 residues. The germline CDR1 and CDR2 sequences are MNHEY and SMNVEV (reference sequence). V lost 5 bases to trimming and J lost 1 base, with 12 bases between them.

The chain joins TRBV5-6 to TRBJ1-5; D is perhaps TRBD1 (5 bases). This CDR3 comprises 16 residues. V was clipped by 0 bases and J by 4 bases, with 14 bases between them. Germline CDR1 SGHDT, CDR2 YYEEEE. The CDR3 sequence is CASSLGAGLGNQPQHF. CDR3 in DNA: TGTGCCAGCAGCTTGGGAGCGGGACTCGGGAATCAGCCCCAGCATTTT.

The chain recombines TRBV18 with TRBJ1-1; weak D call: TRBD1 (5 bases). This CDR3 has 17 amino acids. Germline V gene data show CDR1 as KGHSH and CDR2 as LQKENI. V shed 3 bases and J shed 1 base, with 18 bases lying between them. CDR3 sequence: CASSPDKRGIGNTEAFF. CDR3 nucleotides: TGTGCCAGCTCACCTGACAAGAGGGGCATCGGGAACACTGAAGCTTTCTTT.

V is TRBV6-1 and J is TRBJ1-2; D is unclear. The germline CDR1 and CDR2 sequences are MNHNS and SASEGT. The CDR3 length is 14 residues. Between the trimmed V and J ends, which lost 4 bases and 4 bases, there was a span of 13 bases. The CDR3 bases are TGTGCCAGCAGTGGCCCGTGGCGCCTCTATGGCTACACCTTC. Translating it yields CASSGPWRLYGYTF.

The chain is built from TRBV29-1 and TRBJ2-7; TRBD1 might be the D (5 bases). This CDR3 is built from 12 residues. V lost 3 bases, J lost 2 bases, and 8 bases lay in between. Germline V CDR1 and CDR2: SQVTM, ANQGSEA. The DNA of the CDR3 is TGCAGCGTTGAGACAGAAACCTACGAGCAGTACTTC. It translates to CSVETETYEQYF.

This chain links TRBV28 with TRBJ1-5, with a possible D match to TRBD1 (5 bases). Germline CDR1 is MDHEN and CDR2 is SYDVKM. V was cut by 7 bases and J by 5 bases, with 24 bases left in between. This CDR3 spans 17 amino acids. The CDR3 sequence is CASTRITIDRTHQPQHF. CDR3 sequence (DNA): TGTGCCAGCACCAGGATTACTATCGACAGAACACATCAGCCCCAGCATTTT.

This chain links TRBV5-4 with TRBJ2-7, with 9 bases that match TRBD1. CDR3 length: 14 residues. Germline CDR1 SGHNT, CDR2 YYREEE (reference sequence). The V gene end was trimmed by 0 bases and the J gene end by 7 bases; junction bases not matched to a gene: 5. CDR3: CASSLGTGVWEQYF. For the CDR3, the DNA is TGTGCCAGCAGCTTGGGGACAGGGGTCTGGGAGCAGTACTTC.

This sequence joins TRBV5-1 and TRBJ1-1; 8 nucleotides line up with TRBD1. The V gene's germline CDR1 is SGHRS and CDR2 YFSETQ. The CDR3 runs 17 residues. Trimming cost V 4 bases and J 0 bases; bases outside gene matches: 11. CDR3 in amino acids: CASSGGQGGVVNTEAFF. CDR3 coding DNA: TGCGCCAGCAGCGGCGGACAGGGAGGGGTAGTGAACACTGAAGCTTTCTTT.

V gene TRBV21-1 combines with J gene TRBJ2-1. TRBV21-1 is noted as a pseudogene. The CDR3 totals 16 residues. CDR3 sequence reads: CASSKASGATYNEQFF. CDR3 bases: TGTGCCAGCAGCAAAGCCTCGGGGGCGACCTACAATGAGCAGTTCTTC.

The J gene is TRBJ2-3, the V gene TRBV5-1; tentatively, D is TRBD2 (6 bases). Germline V CDR1 and CDR2: SGHRS, YFSETQ. The CDR3 loop spans 17 amino acids. Trimming pared 1 base from V and 0 bases from J, leaving 15 bases between. In nucleotides, the CDR3 is TGCGCCAGCAGCTTGAATAGCGGCTCGACGAGCACAGATACGCAGTATTTT. It encodes CASSLNSGSTSTDTQYF.

The chain has TRBV2 and TRBJ2-1; no clear D. The CDR3 contains 14 residues. In germline, CDR1 is SNHLY, CDR2 FYNNEI. Trimming shortened V by 6 bases and J by 3 bases, and 12 bases separated the two germline ends. The CDR3 nucleotides are TGTGCCAGCAGCCGAATGGGTAGCTACAATGAGCAGTTCTTC. Protein product: CASSRMGSYNEQFF. The full variable domain, its missing parts supplied by reference TRBV2 and TRBJ2-1, is EPEVTQTPSHQVTQMGQEVILRCVPISNHLYFYWYRQILGQKVEFLVSFYNNEISEKSEIFDDQFSVERPDGSNFTLKIRSTKLEDSAMYFCASSRMGSYNEQFFGPGTRLTVL.

V gene TRBV2 combines with J gene TRBJ2-1; 9 positions match TRBD2. V was pared by 4 bases and J by 5 bases, with 3 bases of the junction left unmatched. This CDR3 has 14 residues. Looked up from germline, CDR1 is SNHLY and CDR2 is FYNNEI. In DNA, the CDR3 is TGTGCCAGCAGTGGGGCGGGGGGGAACAATGAGCAGTTCTTC. Amino acids: CASSGAGGNNEQFF.

The V gene is TRBV27, the J gene TRBJ2-2; 11 bases agree with TRBD2. The length of the CDR3 is 16 residues. Per the germline V gene, CDR1 is MNHEY and CDR2 is SMNVEV (reference sequence). The trim removed 2 bases at V and 4 bases at J, leaving 3 bases unmatched. The CDR3 DNA reads TGTGCCAGCAGTTTACGTACTAGCGGGGGCACCGGGGAGCTGTTTTTT. Translation gives CASSLRTSGGTGELFF.

This clone has a single count. The V call is TRBV21-1, the J call TRBJ2-1; no check of the table's D call, TRBD2, against the DNA was made. TRBV21-1 is recorded as a pseudogene. This CDR3 contains 15 residues. CDR3 loop: CASSKVPPNRDEQFF. CDR3 nucleotides: TGTGCCAGCAGCAAAGTTCCGCCCAATAGAGATGAGCAGTTCTTC.

The J gene is TRBJ2-3, the V gene TRBV18; D is unresolved. The CDR3 contains 13 residues. Germline CDR1 KGHSH, CDR2 LQKENI. Trimming shortened V by 4 bases and J by 4 bases, and 9 bases separated the two germline ends. The CDR3 nucleotides read TGTGCCAGCTCACTTCTGGTTGCAGATACGCAGTATTTT. Its protein is CASSLLVADTQYF.

The rearrangement joins TRBV11-2 to TRBJ2-3; D is uncertain. CDR1 and CDR2 (germline): SGHAT, FQNNGV. Trimming stripped 2 bases from V and 2 bases from J, with 8 bases between. The CDR3 has 14 amino acids. Written as DNA, the CDR3 is TGTGCCAGCAGCTTACAGGCAGCCACAGATACGCAGTATTTT. Its translation is CASSLQAATDTQYF.

The table lists this clone with a count of one. The rearrangement links TRBV9 to TRBJ1-1; no clear D gene. Trimming pared 0 bases from V and 1 base from J, leaving 10 bases between. The CDR3 runs 15 residues. The V gene's germline CDR1 is SGDLS and CDR2 YYNGEE. Written as DNA, the CDR3 is TGTGCCAGCAGCGTAGGCCCTTTCGGGAACACTGAAGCTTTCTTT. This encodes CASSVGPFGNTEAFF.

This clone was observed once. The rearrangement links TRBV5-6 to TRBJ2-7; 12 bases are shared with TRBD1. Germline V lookup: CDR1 SGHDT, CDR2 YYEEEE. This CDR3 spans 15 amino acids. V shed 4 bases and J 4 bases; nucleotides not matched to a gene: 6. CDR3 amino acids: CASSQGQGAVYEQYF. CDR3 DNA sequence: TGTGCCAGCAGCCAGGGACAGGGGGCTGTTTACGAGCAGTACTTC.

V usage is TRBV7-9 and J usage is TRBJ1-1; 8 bases are shared with TRBD1. Looked up from germline, CDR1 is SEHNR and CDR2 is FQNEAQ (reference sequence). After removal of 2 bases from V and 5 bases from J, the junction contained 10 bases not matched to a gene. There are 16 residues in the CDR3. CDR3 sequence (DNA): TGTGCCAGCAGCTTACCCGGTACAGGGGGTTGGACTGAAGCTTTCTTT. It translates to CASSLPGTGGWTEAFF.